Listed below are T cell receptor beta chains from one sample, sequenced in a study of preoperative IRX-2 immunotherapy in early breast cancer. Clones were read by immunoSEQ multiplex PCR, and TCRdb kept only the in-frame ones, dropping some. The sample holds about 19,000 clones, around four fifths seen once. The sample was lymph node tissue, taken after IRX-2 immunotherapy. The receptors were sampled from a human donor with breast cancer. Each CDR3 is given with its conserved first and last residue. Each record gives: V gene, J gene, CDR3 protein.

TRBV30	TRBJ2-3	CAWRKRGGLDTQYF
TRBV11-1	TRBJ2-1	CASSLALAVNEQFF
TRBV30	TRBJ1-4	CAWSGGGLSTNEKLFF
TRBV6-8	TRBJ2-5	CAISDREETQYF
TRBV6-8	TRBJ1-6	CAISTLDRGLGTPLHF
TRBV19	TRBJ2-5	CASSIDTLRGQETQYF
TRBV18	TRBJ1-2	CASSPDRSYGYTF
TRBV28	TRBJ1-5	CASSPTRGGSNQPQHF
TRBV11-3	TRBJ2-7	CASSPARPFDEQYF
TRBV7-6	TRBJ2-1	CASSLVLGSGGANEQFF
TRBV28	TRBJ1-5	CASSPPGQGLWSNQPQHF
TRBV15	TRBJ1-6	CATSRGGTGPPLHF
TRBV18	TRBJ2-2	CASSPTGSVNNGELFF
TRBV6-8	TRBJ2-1	CASSGGGRVGEQFF
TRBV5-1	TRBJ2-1	CASSRTSGNYNEQFF
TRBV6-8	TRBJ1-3	CASSYSSGSGNTIYF
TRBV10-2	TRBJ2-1	CASMRISSEQFF
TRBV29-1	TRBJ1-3	CSVDGISGNTIYF
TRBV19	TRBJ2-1	CASSISAPTGNEQFF
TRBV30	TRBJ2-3	CAWSVGPTDTQYF
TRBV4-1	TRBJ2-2	CASSQGRSHTGELFF
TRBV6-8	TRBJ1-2	CASSYSTNYGYTF
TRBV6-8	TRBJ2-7	CASSYSVAGPRDYEQYF
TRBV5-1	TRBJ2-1	CASRETGDLREQFF
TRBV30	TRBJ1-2	CAWSLPGRGYYGYTF
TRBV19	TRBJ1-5	CASSTTGGYSNQPQHF
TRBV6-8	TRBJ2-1	CASSYGSAGVNEQFF
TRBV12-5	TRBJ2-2	CASLRGVGGPNTGELFF
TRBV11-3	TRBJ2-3	CASSLRERGRDTQYF
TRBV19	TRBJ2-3	CASSIDPRTSGGTDTQYF
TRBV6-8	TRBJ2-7	CASSDSAAGEQYF
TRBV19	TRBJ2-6	CASSITGTGANVLTF
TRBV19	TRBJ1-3	CASSTIGAGNTIYF
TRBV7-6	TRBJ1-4	CASSLASGTGNEKLFF
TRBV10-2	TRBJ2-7	CASSESGAPRVF
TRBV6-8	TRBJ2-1	CASSLRGDEQFF
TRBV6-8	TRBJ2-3	CAISPGTGVDTQYF
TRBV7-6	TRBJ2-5	CASSPGPDQTQETQYF
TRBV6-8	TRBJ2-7	CAISQTSGNRYEQYF
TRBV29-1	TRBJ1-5	CSALQPEQPQHF
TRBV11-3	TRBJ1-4	CASSLGIENEKLFF
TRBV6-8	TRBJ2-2	CASGPSDTGELFF
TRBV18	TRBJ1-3	CASSRTNSGNTIYF
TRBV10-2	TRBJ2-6	CASSERDGNSGANVLTF
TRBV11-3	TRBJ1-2	CASSQTPATPYGYTF
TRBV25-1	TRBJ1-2	CASSDRTGRNGYTF
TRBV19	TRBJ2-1	CASSANSAYNEQFF
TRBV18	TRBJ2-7	CASSRDRNYEQYF
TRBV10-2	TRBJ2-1	CASSGTSGRANEQFF
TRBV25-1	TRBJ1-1	CASSELDLGNTEAFF
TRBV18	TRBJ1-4	CASSQGTHEKLFF
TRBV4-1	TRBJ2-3	CASSQGPPTDTQYF
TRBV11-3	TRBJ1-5	CASSIDSSWRPQHF
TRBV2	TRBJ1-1	CASGSIGDTEAFF
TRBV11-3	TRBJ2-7	CASSSDRASYEQYF
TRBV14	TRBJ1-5	CARNPSGPTDQPQHF
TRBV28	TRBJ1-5	CASSRGTNRPQHF